These 23 T cell receptor beta chains originate from one sample sequenced in a study of blood T cell repertoires in COVID-19. TCRdb's table, derived via immunoSEQ multiplex PCR, lists solely in-frame clones and lacks some. Of 150,000 to 200,000 clones listed, 89% were seen once; the top ten hold 1.5% to 2%. Sequencing was done on a sample of peripheral blood. Receptors were obtained from a young man who had recovered from COVID-19.

CDR3 sequence (DNA): TGCGCCAGCAGCCAAGATCCTCTTAGGGGGCTCGGGTATGGCTACACCTTC. It encodes CASSQDPLRGLGYGYTF. V gene TRBV4-1 combines with J gene TRBJ1-2, with 7 nucleotides matching TRBD1. The germline V gene encodes CDR1 MGHRA and CDR2 YSYEKL. This CDR3 spans 17 amino acids. The V and J ends lost 0 bases and 5 bases, in that order; junction bases with no gene match: 12.

The chain combines TRBV6-2 or TRBV6-3 with TRBJ1-6; TRBD1 agrees at 10 bases. The CDR3 has 15 residues. From germline, CDR1 is MNHEY and CDR2 SVGEGT. Germline trimming cut 5 bases from V and 9 bases from J; bases unmatched to any gene: 7. The CDR3 region has the DNA TGTGCCAGCAGTCCCCTGACAGGGGGCAGTTCACCCCTCCACTTT. It translates to CASSPLTGGSSPLHF.

This clone has a single count. The sample holds other DNA sequences that translate to the same CDR3. The chain links TRBV7-9 to TRBJ1-1; D perhaps matches TRBD1 (6 bases). The germline CDR1 and CDR2 sequences are SEHNR and FQNEAQ (reference sequence). Trimming cost V 1 base and J 2 bases, with 8 bases left between them. The CDR3 totals 14 residues. The CDR3: CASSLGTANTEAFF. As DNA, the CDR3 is TGTGCCAGCAGCTTAGGGACAGCAAACACTGAAGCTTTCTTT.

This clone was counted only a few times. The gene calls are TRBV5-6 and TRBJ2-6; D perhaps matches TRBD1 (5 bases). Deletions cut 4 bases from V and 4 bases from J, with 21 bases between. The CDR3 length is 18 residues. Germline CDR1 reads SGHDT; CDR2 reads YYEEEE. CDR3 bases: TGTGCCAGCAGCGTAGCTTCTCAGCCAAGGGGCGGGGCCAACGTCCTGACTTTC. Its translation: CASSVASQPRGGANVLTF.

This chain connects TRBV29-1 to TRBJ2-7; 8 bases line up with TRBD2. Per germline, CDR1 SQVTM and CDR2 ANQGSEA. This CDR3 is built from 14 residues. With V trimmed by 0 bases and J by 3 bases, 4 bases remained unmatched. For the CDR3, the DNA is TGCAGCGTTGAAGATGGCGGGGGGTACTACGAGCAGTACTTC. This codes for CSVEDGGGYYEQYF.

About this clone: Germline and junction disagree at one end, which may indicate a read error. The chain recombines TRBV7-7 with TRBJ2-5; weak D call: TRBD2 (5 bases). Germline V gives CDR1 SSHAT, CDR2 FNYEAQ (reference sequence). The CDR3 consists of 15 residues. The DNA of the CDR3 is TGTGCTAGCAGCCCCGCCTTGGGCGGGCAAGAGACCCAGTACTTC. Translating it yields CASSPALGGQETQYF.

The rearrangement joins TRBV9 to TRBJ2-2; tentatively, D is TRBD2 (6 bases). This CDR3 is 16 amino acids long. Germline V gene lookup returns CDR1 SGDLS and CDR2 YYNGEE. V gave up 0 bases and J gave up 4 bases, with 13 bases separating them. The CDR3 here is CASSVAGPGGTGELFF. CDR3 in DNA: TGTGCCAGCAGCGTAGCTGGACCCGGGGGCACCGGGGAGCTGTTTTTT.

The chain recombines TRBV6-5 with TRBJ2-5; weak D call: TRBD1 (6 bases). Germline loops: CDR1 MNHEY, CDR2 SVGAGI. This CDR3 is built from 14 residues. The germline V and J ends were trimmed by 5 bases and 2 bases, with 12 bases remaining between them. The CDR3 coding sequence is TGTGCCAGCAGTCCACGGACAGCTCAAGAGACCCAGTACTTC. It yields the protein CASSPRTAQETQYF.

The rearrangement links TRBV7-9 to TRBJ1-1; maybe TRBD1 (6 bases). This CDR3 has 14 amino acids. Trimming left V 6 bases short and J 2 bases short, with 13 bases between. CDR1 is SEHNR, CDR2 FQNEAQ, per germline (reference sequence). The CDR3 reads CASRTGSLNTEAFF. CDR3 nucleotide sequence: TGTGCCAGCAGGACAGGAAGCCTCAACACTGAAGCTTTCTTT.

The V gene is TRBV6-1, the J gene TRBJ1-6; no reliable D call. Looked up from germline, CDR1 is MNHNS and CDR2 is SASEGT. There are 15 residues in the CDR3. With 1 base removed from V and 5 bases from J, the gap between germline ends came to 9 bases. The DNA of the CDR3 is TGTGCCAGCAGTGAAGTCTACAGAAATAATTCACCCCTCCACTTT. This encodes CASSEVYRNNSPLHF.

This clone was observed a few times. The V call is TRBV12-3 or TRBV12-4, the J call TRBJ2-1; no clear D. The CDR3 totals 12 residues. V was shortened by 3 bases and J by 3 bases, with 3 bases between the two germline ends. This CDR3 is CASSLRYNEQFF. The CDR3 DNA follows: TGTGCCAGCAGTTTGCGCTACAATGAGCAGTTCTTC.

This chain connects TRBV4-1 to TRBJ2-5; no clear D gene. Germline lookup yields CDR1 MGHRA and CDR2 YSYEKL. The CDR3 has 15 amino acids. The V gene lost 1 base and the J gene lost 4 bases, with 13 bases spanning the gap. Here the CDR3 reads CASSQVISQAETQYF. DNA of the CDR3: TGCGCCAGCAGCCAAGTGATTAGTCAGGCAGAGACCCAGTACTTC.

The chain carries TRBV6-5 and TRBJ1-1; 12 bases align to TRBD1. CDR3 length: 15 residues. Germline V gene sequence: CDR1 MNHEY, CDR2 SVGAGI. Germline trimming cut 6 bases from V and 6 bases from J; bases unmatched to any gene: 8. CDR3 DNA: TGTGCCAGCAGCCCCGGGACAGGGGGCAGGGCTGAAGCTTTCTTT. Protein: CASSPGTGGRAEAFF.

The chain couples TRBV24-1 to TRBJ2-1, with D possibly matching TRBD2 (7 bases). Trimming took off 4 bases at V and 9 bases at J, with 21 bases between the two ends. The CDR3 is 16 amino acids. Looked up from germline, CDR1 is KGHDR and CDR2 is SFDVKD. CDR3 protein: CATSDPGQPRGVEQFF. The CDR3 nucleotides are TGTGCCACCAGTGACCCCGGACAGCCCCGGGGGGTTGAGCAGTTCTTC.

V and J are TRBV28 and TRBJ1-4, with 7 bases matching TRBD1. Germline assignment: CDR1 MDHEN and CDR2 SYDVKM. The CDR3 has 17 residues. Germline trimming cut 3 bases from V and 2 bases from J; bases unmatched to any gene: 9. In nucleotides, the CDR3 is TGTGCCAGCAGTTTTTATACAGGGGTCGGGACTAATGAAAAACTGTTTTTT. This translates into CASSFYTGVGTNEKLFF.

This clone came up once. The chain is built from TRBV11-2 and TRBJ2-1, with 7 positions matching TRBD2. V lost 1 base, J lost 6 bases, and 0 bases stayed unmatched. The germline V gene encodes CDR1 SGHAT and CDR2 FQNNGV. There are 13 residues in the CDR3. The CDR3 sequence: CASSLAGGNEQFF. CDR3 coding DNA: TGTGCCAGCAGCTTAGCGGGAGGCAATGAGCAGTTCTTC.

The chain has TRBV5-1 and TRBJ2-1, with D hard to call. The V gene's germline CDR1 is SGHRS and CDR2 YFSETQ. Between the trimmed V and J ends, which lost 1 base and 0 bases, there was a span of 14 bases. CDR3 size: 17 residues. The CDR3 nucleotides read TGCGCCAGCAGCTTGTATGGGCGATCGAGCTCCTACAATGAGCAGTTCTTC. Residues: CASSLYGRSSSYNEQFF.

The V call is TRBV6-2 or TRBV6-3, the J call TRBJ2-7; a possible D gene is TRBD1 (5 bases). The V gene's germline CDR1 is MNHEY and CDR2 SVGEGT. Trimming removed 5 bases from V and 6 bases from J, with 11 bases in between. The CDR3 runs 12 residues. CDR3 DNA sequence: TGTGCCAGCAGTCCAGGGTCAGGCGAGCAGTACTTC. It encodes CASSPGSGEQYF.

The chain couples TRBV28 to TRBJ1-2, with D tentatively TRBD1 (5 bases). V was pared by 3 bases and J by 8 bases, with 13 bases between. CDR1 is MDHEN and CDR2 is SYDVKM in the germline V gene. The CDR3 spans 13 residues. CDR3 in amino acids: CASSFLRERGYTF. DNA for the CDR3: TGTGCCAGCAGTTTTCTCAGGGAACGCGGCTACACCTTC.

In this sample, this clone turned up many times. The chain couples TRBV27 to TRBJ1-5; D gene unclear. The CDR3 runs 16 residues. The ends were cut back, 0 bases at V and 0 bases at J, with 9 bases in the middle. The germline gives CDR1 MNHEY, CDR2 SMNVEV (reference sequence). This CDR3 reads CASSLSGSLSNQPQHF. Written as DNA, the CDR3 is TGTGCCAGCAGTTTATCGGGCAGCCTTAGCAATCAGCCCCAGCATTTT.

This rearrangement joins TRBV29-1 to TRBJ2-3, with 8 nucleotides matching TRBD1. Germline V gene sequence: CDR1 SQVTM, CDR2 ANQGSEA. This CDR3 comprises 13 residues. The J segment lost 5 bases and the V segment lost 5 bases, leaving 6 bases of the junction unmatched. CDR3 sequence (DNA): TGCAGCGTTTCGGACAGGGCGGGAGATACGCAGTATTTT. Protein: CSVSDRAGDTQYF.

The chain is built from TRBV7-2 and TRBJ2-7; a weak D match, TRBD2 (5 bases). CDR1 is SGHTA, CDR2 FQGNSA, per germline. This CDR3 comprises 13 residues. Trimming removed 5 bases at V and 3 bases at J, with 11 bases between. CDR3 protein: CASSVGLFYEQYF. CDR3 DNA sequence: TGTGCCAGCAGCGTCGGACTTTTCTACGAGCAGTACTTC.

V gene TRBV7-9 combines with J gene TRBJ1-1; 8 bases fit TRBD1. In germline, CDR1 is SEHNR, CDR2 FQNEAQ (reference sequence). With V trimmed by 7 bases and J by 2 bases, 6 bases remained unmatched. CDR3 length equals 14 residues. The CDR3, as DNA: TGTGCCAGCATCGCGACAGGGGAAAACACTGAAGCTTTCTTT. This codes for CASIATGENTEAFF.